Shown below are 24 T cell receptor beta chains from a single sample sequenced in a study of T cell changes during pregnancy in multiple sclerosis. Libraries were prepared by immunoSEQ multiplex PCR; TCRdb keeps only in-frame clonotypes and omits some of them. Found here are about 70,000 clones, 85% to 95% of them singletons; the top ten hold 2.1%. The sequenced sample was peripheral blood, obtained in the second trimester of pregnancy. Receptors were obtained from a female donor in good health, enrolled as a control in a pregnancy study.

A single count supports this clone. The J gene is TRBJ1-3, the V gene TRBV28; D not resolved. The length of the CDR3 is 13 residues. The germline V gene has CDR1 MDHEN and CDR2 SYDVKM. V lost 5 bases to trimming and J lost 0 bases, with 5 bases between them. For the CDR3, the DNA is TGTGCCAGCAGTCTCCTCTCTGGAAACACCATATATTTT. It yields the protein CASSLLSGNTIYF. The whole variable domain, filled in from reference TRBV28 and TRBJ1-3, reads DVKVTQSSRYLVKRTGEKVFLECVQDMDHENMFWYRQDPGLGLRLIYFSYDVKMKEKGDIPEGYSVSREKKERFSLILESASTNQTSMYLCASSLLSGNTIYFGEGSWLTVV.

The chain joins TRBV28 to TRBJ1-2; unclear D gene. Germline values: CDR1 MDHEN, CDR2 SYDVKM. The V and J ends lost 2 bases and 6 bases respectively, with 13 bases between them. The CDR3 has 14 residues. The CDR3 region is CASSLPHRRHGYTF. In DNA, the CDR3 is TGTGCCAGCAGTTTACCCCACAGAAGGCATGGCTACACCTTC.

The V and J genes are TRBV28 and TRBJ1-5; 7 bases agree with TRBD1. CDR3 length: 16 residues. The V gene's germline CDR1 is MDHEN and CDR2 SYDVKM. J gave up 1 base and V 5 bases, and 8 bases lay outside the gene matches. The CDR3: CASSPQGVASNQPQHF. The CDR3 bases are TGTGCCAGCAGTCCTCAGGGGGTGGCAAGCAATCAGCCCCAGCATTTT. Full variable domain (outside the CDR3, taken from reference TRBV28 and TRBJ1-5): DVKVTQSSRYLVKRTGEKVFLECVQDMDHENMFWYRQDPGLGLRLIYFSYDVKMKEKGDIPEGYSVSREKKERFSLILESASTNQTSMYLCASSPQGVASNQPQHFGDGTRLSIL.

J is TRBJ1-1 and V is TRBV4-3; D is unclear. Trimming took off 4 bases at V and 1 base at J, with 25 bases between the two ends. Germline V gene lookup returns CDR1 LGHNA and CDR2 YSLEER. The CDR3 has 19 residues. The CDR3 sequence: CASSRKGGQAGSWNTEAFF. CDR3 nucleotides: TGCGCCAGCAGCCGAAAGGGCGGGCAGGCCGGGAGCTGGAACACTGAAGCTTTCTTT.

J is TRBJ2-5 and V is TRBV5-4, with 13 bases identical to TRBD2. The CDR3 is 15 amino acids. Trimming took 6 bases from V and 4 from J; bases not matched to a gene: 6. CDR1 is SGHNT, CDR2 YYREEE, per germline (reference sequence). The CDR3 reads CASNLGLAGLETQYF. CDR3 sequence (DNA): TGTGCCAGCAACCTGGGACTAGCGGGGTTAGAGACCCAGTACTTC. Full variable domain (missing parts from reference TRBV5-4 and TRBJ2-5): ETGVTQSPTHLIKTRGQQVTLRCSSQSGHNTVSWYQQALGQGPQFIFQYYREEENGRGNFPPRFSGLQFPNYSSELNVNALELDDSALYLCASNLGLAGLETQYFGPGTRLLVL.

The rearrangement joins TRBV18 to TRBJ2-5, with 8 bases identical to TRBD1. This CDR3 comprises 14 residues. V shed 3 bases and J 4 bases; nucleotides not matched to a gene: 4. The germline V gene encodes CDR1 KGHSH and CDR2 LQKENI. CDR3 amino acids: CASSPGQGLETQYF. The DNA for the CDR3 is TGTGCCAGCTCACCCGGACAGGGTTTAGAGACCCAGTACTTC.

The V gene is TRBV5-1, the J gene TRBJ1-5; 7 bases fit TRBD1. This CDR3 has 15 residues. The trim removed 4 bases at V and 5 bases at J, leaving 9 bases unmatched. CDR1 is SGHRS, CDR2 YFSETQ, per germline. In DNA, the CDR3 is TGCGCCAGCAGCCCCCTGACAGGGAAACATCAGCCCCAGCATTTT. Translated, it gives CASSPLTGKHQPQHF.

The gene calls are TRBV9 and TRBJ1-2; D not certain. V was cut by 5 bases and J by 4 bases, with 12 bases left in between. The CDR3 length is 13 residues. Germline V gene data show CDR1 as SGDLS and CDR2 as YYNGEE. The CDR3: CASSPIGSYGYTF. Here the CDR3 DNA reads TGTGCCAGCAGTCCGATCGGGTCCTATGGCTACACCTTC.

The chain couples TRBV6-5 to TRBJ2-7, with 7 bases that match TRBD1. V lost 6 bases and J lost 2; bases outside the gene matches: 10. The germline V gene encodes CDR1 MNHEY and CDR2 SVGAGI. The CDR3 totals 15 residues. The DNA for the CDR3 is TGTGCCAGCAGCCCAGACAGGGCGCCAACCTACGAGCAGTACTTC. Translation gives CASSPDRAPTYEQYF.

The J gene is TRBJ2-3, the V gene TRBV28, with D unclear. CDR3 length equals 15 residues. V lost 4 bases and J lost 2, with 13 bases in between. Germline lookup yields CDR1 MDHEN and CDR2 SYDVKM. The DNA of the CDR3 is TGTGCCAGCAGTTCGACATTTCCCGCCACAGATACGCAGTATTTT. Its translation is CASSSTFPATDTQYF.

The chain is built from TRBV4-3 and TRBJ2-6, with 9 nucleotides matching TRBD1. There are 19 residues in the CDR3. After removal of 1 base from V and 2 bases from J, the junction contained 9 bases not matched to a gene. Germline lookup yields CDR1 LGHNA and CDR2 YSLEER. CDR3 sequence: CASSQVGGQGRAGANVLTF. The CDR3 DNA reads TGCGCCAGCAGCCAAGTGGGGGGACAGGGTAGGGCTGGGGCCAACGTCCTGACTTTC.

This chain connects TRBV9 to TRBJ1-1, with no clear D. This CDR3 is 13 amino acids long. Germline CDR1 and CDR2: SGDLS and YYNGEE. V lost 1 base and J 1 base, leaving 5 bases between the germline ends. This chain's CDR3 is CASSVTGNTEAFF. The CDR3 DNA follows: TGTGCCAGCAGCGTAACGGGGAACACTGAAGCTTTCTTT.

This chain connects TRBV7-8 to TRBJ1-2, with 9 bases matching TRBD1. The germline V gene has CDR1 SGHVS and CDR2 FQNEAQ. Germline trimming cut 5 bases from V and 4 bases from J; bases unmatched to any gene: 8. This CDR3 has 15 amino acids. CDR3 loop: CASSTAGQGIYGYTF. Written as DNA, the CDR3 is TGTGCCAGCAGCACCGCCGGACAGGGGATCTATGGCTACACCTTC.

The J gene is TRBJ2-1, the V gene TRBV10-2; TRBD2 matches 11 bases. The CDR3 length is 18 residues. The V segment lost 7 bases and the J segment 1 base; nucleotides outside the gene matches: 12. The germline gives CDR1 WSHSY, CDR2 SAAADI. CDR3 sequence (DNA): TGCGCCAGCAAAGAGTCCCTAGCGGGGGGAGGGTCCTACAATGAGCAGTTCTTC. It specifies CASKESLAGGGSYNEQFF.

The rearrangement links TRBV18 to TRBJ1-2, with TRBD1 identical over 9 bases. Germline V lookup: CDR1 KGHSH, CDR2 LQKENI. The junction had 8 bases not matched to a gene; V was cut back by 3 bases and J by 0 bases. This CDR3 comprises 17 residues. The CDR3 DNA reads as TGTGCCAGCTCACCTAATGGACAGGGGCTGACTAACTATGGCTACACCTTC. Its protein product is CASSPNGQGLTNYGYTF. Based on the CDR3 plus reference TRBV18 and TRBJ1-2, the full variable domain is NAGVMQNPRHLVRRRGQEARLRCSPMKGHSHVYWYRQLPEEGLKFMVYLQKENIIDESGMPKERFSAEFPKEGPSILRIQQVVRGDSAAYFCASSPNGQGLTNYGYTFGSGTRLTVV.

The chain is built from TRBV7-6 and TRBJ1-1, with D possibly matching TRBD1 (5 bases). The CDR3 contains 15 residues. The germline V and J ends were trimmed by 8 bases and 4 bases, with 20 bases remaining between them. CDR1 is SGHVS, CDR2 FNYEAQ, per germline. This chain's CDR3 is CASSTGGPGATEAFF. CDR3 nucleotides: TGTGCCAGCTCGACGGGGGGTCCGGGAGCCACTGAAGCTTTCTTT.

V and J are TRBV6-5 and TRBJ1-1; no firm D call. CDR1 MNHEY and CDR2 SVGAGI come from the germline V gene. V was trimmed by 0 bases and J by 1 base, leaving 9 bases between them. The CDR3 runs 15 residues. The CDR3 protein is CASSYSPGGNTEAFF. CDR3 DNA sequence: TGTGCCAGCAGTTACTCCCCAGGAGGGAACACTGAAGCTTTCTTT.

The chain couples TRBV5-1 to TRBJ1-1; the match to TRBD1 covers 7 bases. The CDR3 covers 13 residues. Germline trimming cut 4 bases from V and 11 bases from J; bases unmatched to any gene: 11. Germline CDR1 and CDR2: SGHRS and YFSETQ. CDR3 nucleotide sequence: TGCGCCAGCAGCCAGACACAGGGGAGAACGGCTTTCTTT. Amino acids: CASSQTQGRTAFF.

The chain recombines TRBV9 with TRBJ2-3; D is unclear. Germline CDR1 is SGDLS and CDR2 is YYNGEE. The CDR3 has 15 amino acids. V was shortened by 0 bases and J by 7 bases, with 15 bases between the two germline ends. The CDR3 region has the DNA TGTGCCAGCAGCGTAGTGGCGACAAGGCATTATACGCAGTATTTT. This codes for CASSVVATRHYTQYF.

The chain couples TRBV19 to TRBJ1-2; 11 nucleotides match TRBD1. CDR1 is LNHDA, CDR2 SQIVND, per germline (reference sequence). The V segment lost 7 bases and the J segment 7 bases; nucleotides outside the gene matches: 14. The length of the CDR3 is 16 residues. The CDR3 region is CASTDYGGQGDVGYTF. CDR3 DNA sequence: TGTGCCAGTACCGATTACGGGGGACAGGGGGACGTTGGCTACACCTTC.

The rearrangement links TRBV29-1 to TRBJ2-3; D may be TRBD2 (5 bases). The germline V and J ends were trimmed by 7 bases and 2 bases, with 19 bases remaining between them. The CDR3 is made up of 15 amino acids. From germline, CDR1 is SQVTM and CDR2 ANQGSEA. The CDR3 sequence: CSARSPSLYTDTQYF. The CDR3 bases are TGCAGCGCTCGATCCCCTAGCTTGTACACAGATACGCAGTATTTT.

The genes are TRBV5-3 and TRBJ2-7; 8 nucleotides match TRBD1. TRBV5-3 is an ORF, and what it does is uncertain. V lost 6 bases to trimming and J lost 13 bases; unmatched junction nucleotides: 15. CDR3 length: 13 amino acids. In DNA form, the CDR3 reads TGTGCCAGAACCCCCGGCTTAAGGACAGGGCTTTACTTC. As protein: CARTPGLRTGLYF.

The chain is built from TRBV5-1 and TRBJ2-7; 9 bases are shared with TRBD1. The J segment lost 5 bases and the V segment lost 1 base, leaving 7 bases of the junction unmatched. The CDR3 is 15 amino acids. Germline CDR1 reads SGHRS; CDR2 reads YFSETQ. In nucleotides, the CDR3 is TGCGCCAGCAGCTTGAATCCGGGACAGGGAAACGAGCAGTACTTC. This translates into CASSLNPGQGNEQYF. Full variable domain (rest looked up from reference TRBV5-1 and TRBJ2-7): KAGVTQTPRYLIKTRGQQVTLSCSPISGHRSVSWYQQTPGQGLQFLFEYFSETQRNKGNFPGRFSGRQFSNSRSEMNVSTLELGDSALYLCASSLNPGQGNEQYFGPGTRLTVT.

This chain links TRBV6-5 with TRBJ2-4; perhaps TRBD1 as D (5 bases). Germline V gene lookup returns CDR1 MNHEY and CDR2 SVGAGI. V gave up 0 bases and J gave up 5 bases, with 11 bases separating them. The CDR3 has 15 residues. In nucleotides, the CDR3 is TGTGCCAGCAGTTACTCTCAGGGTGGGCAAAACATTCAGTACTTC. Its translation is CASSYSQGGQNIQYF.